Each of the 10 T cell receptor beta chains below was sequenced from the same sample in a study of blood T cell repertoires in COVID-19. Profiled with immunoSEQ multiplex PCR; TCRdb holds only in-frame clones, not every one. The data show under 150,000 clones, around 87% seen once. The sequenced material came from peripheral blood. The receptors shown here come from a man between 50 and 59 years old with active COVID-19.

Only a few counts were recorded for this clone. Additional DNA sequences in this sample encode the identical CDR3. V gene TRBV6-1 combines with J gene TRBJ1-4; 10 bases map to TRBD1. This CDR3 comprises 16 residues. Trimming removed 1 base from V and 5 bases from J; junction bases left unmatched: 4. CDR1 MNHNS and CDR2 SASEGT come from the germline V gene. CDR3 DNA sequence: TGTGCCAGCAGTGAAGGACAGGGGGCTAAAAATGAAAAACTGTTTTTT. Translating gives CASSEGQGAKNEKLFF.

The CDR3 protein is CASSYPGLYEQYF. The CDR3 bases are TGTGCCAGCAGTTACCCGGGACTATACGAGCAGTACTTC. V gene TRBV6-6 combines with J gene TRBJ2-7, with 7 bases that match TRBD2. With V trimmed by 2 bases and J by 4 bases, 2 bases remained unmatched. Germline V gene lookup returns CDR1 MNHNY and CDR2 SVGAGI (reference sequence). The CDR3 has 13 residues.

The chain joins TRBV10-3 to TRBJ2-7; D call uncertain. This CDR3 comprises 13 residues. CDR1 is ENHRY, CDR2 SYGVKD, per germline. Deletions cut 7 bases from V and 4 bases from J, with 14 bases between. The chain's CDR3 is CAITHDLLYEQYF. The CDR3 DNA is TGTGCCATCACACACGATCTGTTGTACGAGCAGTACTTC.

The V call is TRBV7-2, the J call TRBJ1-2; the D is unclear. Trimming cost V 2 bases and J 7 bases, with 14 bases left between them. The CDR3 sequence is 14 residues long. Germline V lookup: CDR1 SGHTA, CDR2 FQGNSA. CDR3 coding DNA: TGTGCCAGCAGCTTACGGTCTCTGCCGGGTGGCTACACCTTC. Protein sequence: CASSLRSLPGGYTF.

This clone was observed a handful of times. The CDR3 DNA is TGTGCCAGCAGTCCCTCCCCTAACTATGGCTACACCTTC. It specifies CASSPSPNYGYTF. This chain links TRBV28 with TRBJ1-2; D ambiguous. Germline assignment: CDR1 MDHEN and CDR2 SYDVKM. V was trimmed by 5 bases and J by 0 bases, leaving 7 bases between them. The CDR3 loop spans 13 amino acids.

The V and J genes are TRBV7-9 and TRBJ1-4; the D gene is possibly TRBD1 (5 bases). The V and J ends lost 2 bases and 4 bases respectively, with 14 bases between them. This CDR3 is 16 amino acids long. From germline, CDR1 is SEHNR and CDR2 FQNEAQ (reference sequence). In DNA form, the CDR3 reads TGTGCCAGCAGCTTAAGAAAGGGGCAGCTTAATGAAAAACTGTTTTTT. This sequence encodes CASSLRKGQLNEKLFF.

The chain couples TRBV10-2 to TRBJ1-5; no definite D call. Germline V gives CDR1 WSHSY, CDR2 SAAADI. CDR3 length equals 14 residues. Trimming cost V 5 bases and J 0 bases, with 8 bases left between them. The CDR3 DNA reads TGCGCCAGCAGTTTCCCAGGTAGCAATCAGCCCCAGCATTTT. Translation: CASSFPGSNQPQHF.

The chain combines TRBV4-2 with TRBJ2-1; no definite D call. Trimming pared 0 bases from V and 4 bases from J, leaving 7 bases between. This CDR3 region has 14 residues. Germline CDR1 and CDR2: LGHNA and YNFKEQ. The CDR3 spells CASSQDTGYNEQFF. The DNA of the CDR3 is TGTGCCAGCAGCCAAGATACCGGTTACAATGAGCAGTTCTTC.

This clone was recorded once. The rearrangement links TRBV30 to TRBJ2-7, with TRBD1 matching over 10 bases. The CDR3 spans 13 residues. Germline CDR1 and CDR2: GTSNPN and SVGIG (reference sequence). The J segment lost 6 bases and the V segment lost 5 bases, leaving 7 bases of the junction unmatched. The CDR3 region has the DNA TGTGCCTGGGCCGGGGACAGGGGTGGCGAGCAGTACTTC. It yields the protein CAWAGDRGGEQYF.

The chain joins TRBV4-2 to TRBJ1-3; possible D gene TRBD1, 6 bases. In germline, CDR1 is LGHNA, CDR2 YNFKEQ. Trimming took 0 bases from V and 0 from J, leaving 12 bases between them. The CDR3 extends over 17 amino acids. The CDR3 nucleotides are TGTGCCAGCAGCCAAGATCTTTGGACAGCCTCTGGAAACACCATATATTTT. It specifies CASSQDLWTASGNTIYF.